These T cell receptor beta chains were read from a single sample in a study of long-term antiretroviral therapy in people with HIV. Profiled with immunoSEQ multiplex PCR; TCRdb holds only in-frame clones, not every one. In the table there are about 43,000 clones, over 90% of which are singletons. The material was unsorted PBMCs, obtained approximately 9.1 years after starting antiretroviral therapy. All receptors come from a young man with HIV. Each CDR3 is given with its conserved first and last residue. The D gene is left open where the match is weak. Only some rows state a clone size, as once, few, many or a class for expanded clones.

>TRBV29-1|TRBD2|14|TRBJ2-3|once
CSVTPGLNTDTQYF
TGCAGCGTTACCCCGGGACTAAACACAGATACGCAGTATTTT
>TRBV7-9|NA|15|TRBJ2-7|NA
CASSGGNRGTYEQYF
TGTGCCAGCAGCGGGGGGAATCGAGGGACCTACGAGCAGTACTTC
>TRBV19|NA|12|TRBJ1-2|NA
CASRAGSYGYTF
TGTGCCAGTAGGGCAGGGTCCTATGGCTACACCTTC
>TRBV19|NA|16|TRBJ2-3|NA
CASSPWKGSTTDTQYF
TGTGCCAGTAGTCCCTGGAAGGGCAGTACTACAGATACGCAGTATTTT
>TRBV19|TRBD1|14|TRBJ1-6|NA
CASSAQGARTPLHF
TGTGCCAGTAGTGCTCAGGGGGCACGGACACCCCTCCACTTT
>TRBV2|NA|15|TRBJ2-3|NA
CASRNIERRLDTQYF
TGTGCCAGCAGGAATATAGAGAGACGACTAGATACGCAGTATTTT
>TRBV6-5|NA|13|TRBJ1-1|NA
CASSQTGYTEAFF
TGTGCCAGCAGCCAAACAGGGTACACTGAAGCTTTCTTT
>TRBV7-8|NA|13|TRBJ1-5|NA
CASSPGSGQPQHF
TGTGCCAGCAGCCCTGGTTCGGGGCAGCCCCAGCATTTT
>TRBV30|NA|12|TRBJ1-3|NA
CAWSGAGNTIYF
TGTGCCTGGAGTGGAGCTGGAAACACCATATATTTT
>TRBV9|NA|17|TRBJ1-1|once
CASSPYFSGAGNTEAFF
TGTGCCAGCAGCCCCTATTTCTCCGGGGCGGGGAACACTGAAGCTTTCTTT
>TRBV19|TRBD1|12|TRBJ1-2|NA
CASSMAGGMSTF
TGTGCCAGTAGTATGGCAGGGGGAATGAGCACCTTC
>TRBV27|NA|15|TRBJ1-1|NA
CASSFLDGGWTEAFF
TGTGCCAGCAGTTTTCTTGACGGCGGATGGACTGAAGCTTTCTTT
>TRBV28|TRBD1|17|TRBJ2-3|few
CASTLSLGQGYTDTQYF
TGTGCCAGCACTCTCTCCCTGGGACAGGGATACACAGATACGCAGTATTTT
>TRBV30|TRBD1|13|TRBJ2-5|NA
CAQRQGAGETQYF
TGTGCCCAACGACAGGGGGCAGGGGAGACCCAGTACTTC